The subject of this entry is one T cell receptor (beta chain). The sample belongs to a study of blood T cell repertoires in COVID-19. The method was immunoSEQ multiplex PCR; TCRdb's version includes in-frame clones alone and lacks a portion of them. The table includes about 120,000 clones, less than 90% detected once. CDR3 length: 12 residues. Germline lookup yields CDR1 SQVTM and CDR2 ANQGSEA. Between the trimmed V and J ends, which lost 0 bases and 2 bases, there was a span of 3 bases. The TCR comes from a man aged 80 or over with acute or convalescent COVID-19. The specimen sequenced was peripheral blood. The genes are TRBV29-1 and TRBJ2-3; D remains unclear. In nucleotides, the CDR3 is TGCAGCGTTGAAGACTTCACAGATACGCAGTATTTT. Its translation: CSVEDFTDTQYF.